One and the same sample provided the 27 T cell receptor beta chains below, sequenced in a study of CD8 T cells in Susac syndrome (dated by TCRdb to the late 2010s). Libraries were prepared through the immunoSEQ multiplex PCR assay. RNA was extracted using the RNeasy kit, and roughly 0.5 to 1 microgram was reverse transcribed with random hexamers. Starting from the raw public reads, TCRdb applied fastp trimming at Q25, assembled clones with MiXCR and retained in-frame beta chains. CDR3 protein sequences are deduplicated, and each keeps its most common genes and DNA. This sample comprises approximately 120,000 distinct CDR3 sequences, around 97% of them detected only once. Of the sample, about 0.095% is held by the ten largest clones. The sample consisted of CD4+ T cells from PBMCs. The receptors here all came from a human donor in good health.

This chain links TRBV3-1 with TRBJ2-6; D perhaps matches TRBD1 (5 bases). Germline V gives CDR1 LGHDT, CDR2 YNNKEL (reference sequence). The V end was cut by 8 bases, the J end by 4 bases, with 9 bases between. This CDR3 has 13 residues. The CDR3 loop reads CASSQGGANVLTF. The CDR3 region has the DNA TGTGCCAGCTCCCAGGGAGGGGCCAACGTCCTGACTTTC.

This sequence joins TRBV30 and TRBJ1-5; unclear D gene. This CDR3 region has 14 residues. The germline V gene has CDR1 GTSNPN and CDR2 SVGIG (reference sequence). V shed 0 bases and J shed 2 bases, with 8 bases lying between them. CDR3 DNA sequence: TGTGCCTGGAGTGTACTCGGGCGCAATCAGCCCCAGCATTTT. As protein: CAWSVLGRNQPQHF.

In its sample, this clonotype was seen once. The rearrangement links TRBV2 to TRBJ2-7, with D unclear. The germline V and J ends were trimmed by 3 bases and 6 bases, with 9 bases remaining between them. Germline V CDR1 and CDR2: SNHLY, FYNNEI. The CDR3 runs 12 residues. The CDR3 coding sequence is TGTGCCAGCAGTGAGTTAGTGGGCGAGCAGTACTTC. This codes for CASSELVGEQYF.

CDR3 coding DNA: TGTGCCAGCGGACGCAGCTCCTACGAGCAGTACTTC. It encodes CASGRSSYEQYF. The V gene is TRBV6-2 or TRBV6-3, the J gene TRBJ2-7; D not certain. From germline, CDR1 is MNHEY and CDR2 SVGEGT. The CDR3 has 12 amino acids. V dropped 8 bases and J dropped 0 bases, with 8 bases sitting between them.

The V gene is TRBV7-6, the J gene TRBJ1-1; the match to TRBD1 covers 11 bases. With 1 base clipped from V and 4 bases from J, the junction kept 2 bases outside the gene matches. CDR1 and CDR2 from the germline V gene are SGHVS and FNYEAQ. The CDR3 loop spans 15 amino acids. The CDR3 reads CASSLVGTGGTEAFF. CDR3 nucleotides: TGTGCCAGCAGCTTAGTAGGGACAGGGGGCACTGAAGCTTTCTTT.

This chain links TRBV7-9 with TRBJ2-1; 8 positions match TRBD1. V lost 4 bases and J lost 8; bases outside the gene matches: 10. CDR3 length: 15 residues. In germline, CDR1 is SEHNR, CDR2 FQNEAQ (reference sequence). The CDR3 region is CASSYHQTGVDEQFF. The DNA for the CDR3 is TGTGCCAGCAGCTACCATCAGACAGGGGTCGATGAGCAGTTCTTC.

CDR3 sequence: CASSYSVSRVGELFF. DNA of the CDR3: TGTGCCAGCAGCTATAGCGTTTCTCGGGTCGGGGAGCTGTTTTTT. The chain uses TRBV5-6 and TRBJ2-2; TRBD2 is a possible D gene (5 bases). The CDR3 is 15 residues long. Trimming removed 3 bases from V and 7 bases from J, with 16 bases in between. Germline lookup yields CDR1 SGHDT and CDR2 YYEEEE.

CDR3 sequence: CATSDPSLATEFEQYF. CDR3 nucleotide sequence: TGTGCCACCAGTGATCCCAGTTTAGCTACGGAGTTCGAGCAGTACTTC. This chain joins TRBV24-1 and TRBJ2-7; D not certain. The V and J ends lost 3 bases and 6 bases respectively, with 20 bases between them. The CDR3 is 16 residues long. In germline, CDR1 is KGHDR, CDR2 SFDVKD.

The chain employs TRBV6-6 and TRBJ2-5, with TRBD1 as a possible D gene (5 bases). The CDR3 contains 15 residues. From germline, CDR1 is MNHNY and CDR2 SVGAGI (reference sequence). The ends were cut back, 0 bases at V and 5 bases at J, with 13 bases in the middle. The CDR3 DNA is TGTGCCAGCAGTTACTCGTCCCTACCAGGGGAGACCCAGTACTTC. This gives the protein CASSYSSLPGETQYF.

The chain employs TRBV14 and TRBJ2-5; D may correspond to TRBD1 or TRBD2 (5 bases each). This CDR3 region has 13 residues. With 8 bases removed from V and 5 bases from J, the gap between germline ends came to 15 bases. Germline V gene lookup returns CDR1 SGHDN and CDR2 FVKESK. CDR3 region: CASAWDQAETQYF. The CDR3 coding sequence is TGTGCCAGCGCCTGGGACCAGGCGGAGACCCAGTACTTC.

The chain joins TRBV5-1 to TRBJ1-1, with D tentatively TRBD1 (5 bases). Germline CDR1 is SGHRS and CDR2 is YFSETQ. The V and J ends lost 0 bases and 1 base respectively, with 7 bases between them. This CDR3 region has 14 residues. The CDR3 nucleotides read TGCGCCAGCAGCTTGGCTGGGGCGAACACTGAAGCTTTCTTT. This translates into CASSLAGANTEAFF.

The gene calls are TRBV12-3 or TRBV12-4 and TRBJ2-6; D call uncertain. The CDR3 is 15 amino acids. Between the trimmed V and J ends, which lost 6 bases and 0 bases, there was a span of 9 bases. CDR3 sequence (DNA): TGTGCCAGCAGAACACCTAACTCTGGGGCCAACGTCCTGACTTTC. Translated, it gives CASRTPNSGANVLTF.

This chain links TRBV6-1 with TRBJ1-2; D might be TRBD1 (5 bases). This CDR3 spans 16 amino acids. Trimming removed 2 bases from V and 0 bases from J, with 13 bases in between. Germline CDR1 MNHNS, CDR2 SASEGT. CDR3 sequence reads: CASSERSRQTNYGYTF. In DNA, the CDR3 is TGTGCCAGCAGTGAACGTAGCCGACAGACTAACTATGGCTACACCTTC.

The chain employs TRBV7-9 and TRBJ2-7; perhaps TRBD1 as D (6 bases). CDR1 and CDR2 (germline): SEHNR, FQNEAQ (reference sequence). The CDR3 has 14 residues. Trimming removed 1 base at V and 5 bases at J, with 12 bases between. The CDR3 bases are TGTGCCAGCAGCTTAGTACAGGGTTTAAACGAGCAGTACTTC. Translating it yields CASSLVQGLNEQYF.

This sequence joins TRBV7-2 and TRBJ1-2; D unclear. In germline, CDR1 is SGHTA, CDR2 FQGNSA. The length of the CDR3 is 16 residues. Trimming shortened V by 1 base and J by 4 bases, and 16 bases separated the two germline ends. CDR3 protein: CASSLVFAGLSYGYTF. The CDR3 coding sequence is TGTGCCAGCAGCTTAGTCTTCGCAGGACTCAGCTATGGCTACACCTTC.

The genes are TRBV21-1 and TRBJ1-1; the table gives TRBD1 as D, unverified against the DNA. TRBV21-1 corresponds to a pseudogene. This CDR3 region has 16 residues. The CDR3, as DNA: TGTGCCAGCAGCAATGGGGGTCACCTTATGAACACTGAAGCTTTCTTT. Amino acid sequence: CASSNGGHLMNTEAFF.

V gene TRBV29-1 combines with J gene TRBJ2-7; TRBD2 agrees at 8 bases. Germline CDR1 and CDR2: SQVTM and ANQGSEA. The CDR3 extends over 15 amino acids. Unmatched junction bases numbered 15, after V lost 6 bases and J lost 5 bases. CDR3 nucleotides: TGCAGCGTGACCTCACGGACTAGCAAGCTCAACGAGCAGTACTTC. Translating it yields CSVTSRTSKLNEQYF.

This chain links TRBV6-1 with TRBJ2-5; perhaps D is TRBD1 or TRBD2 (5 bases each). Per the germline V gene, CDR1 is MNHNS and CDR2 is SASEGT. This CDR3 contains 12 residues. The germline V and J ends were trimmed by 6 bases and 5 bases, with 10 bases remaining between them. The CDR3 loop is CASSGWGETQYF. The CDR3 nucleotides read TGTGCCAGCAGCGGCTGGGGGGAGACCCAGTACTTC.

The chain has TRBV6-2 or TRBV6-3 and TRBJ2-5, with 11 bases that match TRBD2. CDR3 length: 17 residues. The J segment lost 4 bases and the V segment lost 6 bases, leaving 13 bases of the junction unmatched. Germline CDR1 MNHEY, CDR2 SVGEGT. The CDR3 coding sequence is TGTGCCAGCAGCCAAGGGACTAGCGGTTCCTCGCGAGAGACCCAGTACTTC. It codes for CASSQGTSGSSRETQYF.

The V and J genes are TRBV25-1 and TRBJ2-7; perhaps TRBD1 as D (6 bases). Germline assignment: CDR1 MGHDK and CDR2 SYGVNS. The CDR3 runs to 14 residues. Deletions cut 7 bases from V and 2 bases from J, with 15 bases between. Here the CDR3 DNA reads TGTGCCAGCACTGGAGACAGGAGCGCCTACGAGCAGTACTTC. This sequence encodes CASTGDRSAYEQYF.

This clonotype was counted a single time. The chain has TRBV12-3 or TRBV12-4 and TRBJ2-3, with TRBD2 as a possible D gene (5 bases). Trimming removed 5 bases at V and 7 bases at J, with 13 bases between. The CDR3 has 13 residues. CDR3 sequence (DNA): TGTGCCAGCAGTCAGTTGGGGAGTAATACGCAGTATTTT. The encoded protein is CASSQLGSNTQYF.

The chain employs TRBV28 and TRBJ1-2; no clear D gene. Germline assignment: CDR1 MDHEN and CDR2 SYDVKM. Trimming took 11 bases from V and 0 from J, leaving 10 bases between them. This CDR3 is built from 12 residues. This CDR3 reads CASGRTNYGYTF. CDR3 nucleotides: TGTGCCTCCGGCCGTACTAACTATGGCTACACCTTC.

The rearrangement joins TRBV3-1 to TRBJ2-7, with D unclear. Germline loops: CDR1 LGHDT, CDR2 YNNKEL (reference sequence). The V and J ends lost 5 bases and 5 bases respectively, with 10 bases between them. The CDR3 is made up of 12 amino acids. The CDR3 DNA reads as TGTGCCAGCAGCTCCACCATAAACGAGCAGTACTTC. It yields the protein CASSSTINEQYF.

This clonotype was recorded only once. This sequence joins TRBV4-1 and TRBJ2-4; D not certain. Germline-derived CDR1 and CDR2 are MGHRA and YSYEKL. With 2 bases removed from V and 3 bases from J, the gap between germline ends came to 8 bases. The CDR3 has 14 residues. CDR3 sequence reads: CASSQPPVKNIQYF. In nucleotides, the CDR3 is TGCGCCAGCAGCCAACCCCCCGTCAAAAACATTCAGTACTTC.

The rearrangement links TRBV7-9 to TRBJ2-7; 7 bases are a match to TRBD2. CDR1 and CDR2 from the germline V gene are SEHNR and FQNEAQ (reference sequence). The CDR3 totals 12 residues. J was trimmed by 3 bases and V by 5 bases; bases with no gene match: 1. As DNA, the CDR3 is TGTGCCAGCAGCGGGAGGGACTACGAGCAGTACTTC. It codes for CASSGRDYEQYF.

This chain joins TRBV19 and TRBJ1-5; D unclear. The germline V gene encodes CDR1 LNHDA and CDR2 SQIVND (reference sequence). The CDR3 spans 15 residues. Trimming removed 7 bases at V and 2 bases at J, with 15 bases between. CDR3 sequence (DNA): TGTGCCAGTACTCCTATGGACCTGGGCAATCAGCCCCAGCATTTT. This encodes CASTPMDLGNQPQHF. Full variable domain (remainder filled in from reference TRBV19 and TRBJ1-5): DGGITQSPKYLFRKEGQNVTLSCEQNLNHDAMYWYRQDPGQGLRLIYYSQIVNDFQKGDIAEGYSVSREKKESFPLTVTSAQKNPTAFYLCASTPMDLGNQPQHFGDGTRLSIL.

The chain employs TRBV18 and TRBJ1-1; no clear D gene. The CDR3 has 13 residues. The germline V gene has CDR1 KGHSH and CDR2 LQKENI. The V gene lost 6 bases and the J gene lost 8 bases, with 16 bases spanning the gap. CDR3 sequence: CASSPTRGAEAFF. CDR3 coding DNA: TGTGCCAGCTCCCCAACTCGCGGCGCAGAAGCTTTCTTT.